This T cell receptor beta chain is from a study of CD8+CD57+ T cells in acquired aplastic anemia. Findings and caveats of the study: CD8+ Simpson's diversity in patients was not significantly different from that in controls.

About this clonotype: Its antigen is unknown.

All sequencing subjects had displayed CD8+CD57+ cell expansion on flow cytometry. Genomic DNA served as template for TCR beta VDJ and CDR3 profiling. In TCRdb, the reads were re-called with MiXCR into one record per CDR3 protein. The sample yields around 210,000 distinct CDR3 sequences, 60% to 80% seen once. The CDR3 runs to 13 residues. The germline gives CDR1 SGDLS, CDR2 YYNGEE. Trimming left V 8 bases short and J 0 bases short, with 11 bases between. The sequencing sample was made of sorted CD4+, CD8+, or CD8+CD57+ T cells (not recorded which) from PBMCs. The sequence came from a human donor with aplastic anemia. This chain uses TRBV9 with TRBJ1-1; D remains unclear. The chain's CDR3 is CASQGGMNTEAFF. For the CDR3, the DNA is TGTGCCAGTCAAGGAGGCATGAACACTGAAGCTTTCTTT.